This TCR beta chain originates from a study of T cell responses to AZD1222 COVID-19 vaccine. Pooling of second doses given at about 4 or about 12 weeks was done. General study points: Samples come after the peak T cell response, not at day 14. The study found vaccine-associated CD4 TCRs spanning spike, dominant at 160-218 and 743-854.

This table comes from immunoSEQ multiplex PCR, and its TCRdb copy is limited to in-frame clones, with some not included. Of tens of thousands of clones listed, roughly 80% are singletons. Worth noting for this clone: Its antigen is currently unknown.

This TCR was recovered from an adult who received the AZD1222 COVID-19 vaccine. This material consisted of peripheral blood, taken 28 days after the second AZD1222 dose.

CDR3 in DNA: TGTGCCACCCCGGGCAGGGGGAGTTCACCCCTCCACTTT. Its translation is CATPGRGSSPLHF. V gene TRBV19 combines with J gene TRBJ1-6; 7 bases fit TRBD1. This CDR3 comprises 13 residues. The J segment lost 9 bases and the V segment lost 10 bases, leaving 9 bases of the junction unmatched. The germline gives CDR1 LNHDA, CDR2 SQIVND (reference sequence).